A selection of T cell receptor beta chains follows, all from one sample in a study of T cells expressing NK-cell markers. TCRdb re-called the 5' RACE reads and shows each CDR3 protein once, DNA omitted. The table lists 400,000 to 550,000 distinct CDR3 sequences. Sequenced material: blood T cells: a sorted CD56 or NKG2C T cell subset, CD4+ or CD8+ T cells, or bulk PBMC T cells (not recorded which). The source is a woman aged 18 to 69 in good health. The CDR3 runs from the conserved cysteine through the conserved F or W. Each record gives: V gene, J gene, CDR3 protein.

v_gene: TRBV27; j_gene: TRBJ1-5; CDR3aa: CASRRTGSNQPQHF
v_gene: TRBV4-3; j_gene: TRBJ2-7; CDR3aa: CASSQGRSWNEQYF
v_gene: TRBV12-3/TRBV12-4; j_gene: TRBJ2-1; CDR3aa: CASGTYNEQFF
v_gene: TRBV19; j_gene: TRBJ1-1; CDR3aa: CASSFHGMGGTEAFF
v_gene: TRBV3-1; j_gene: TRBJ1-5; CDR3aa: CASSLGDGTSGQPQHF
v_gene: TRBV5-1; j_gene: TRBJ1-2; CDR3aa: CASRPGTSNSGYGYTF
v_gene: TRBV20-1; j_gene: TRBJ2-7; CDR3aa: CSAREGWTYEQYF
v_gene: TRBV27; j_gene: TRBJ2-7; CDR3aa: CASAVTVTYEQYF
v_gene: TRBV12-3/TRBV12-4; j_gene: TRBJ2-1; CDR3aa: CASRTGTSRREQFF
v_gene: TRBV25-1; j_gene: TRBJ2-1; CDR3aa: CASSESGGRRGYNEQFF
v_gene: TRBV5-1; j_gene: TRBJ2-2; CDR3aa: CASSTGRYTGELFF
v_gene: TRBV19; j_gene: TRBJ1-5; CDR3aa: CASSMRLGGPNQPQHF
v_gene: TRBV7-3; j_gene: TRBJ2-1; CDR3aa: CASSFGGSGFEQFF
v_gene: TRBV6-2/TRBV6-3; j_gene: TRBJ2-3; CDR3aa: CASNQLVPDTQYF
v_gene: TRBV12-3/TRBV12-4; j_gene: TRBJ1-5; CDR3aa: CASSPPGFNQPQHF
v_gene: TRBV20-1; j_gene: TRBJ1-1; CDR3aa: CSAPWEGDTEAFF
v_gene: TRBV7-8; j_gene: TRBJ2-5; CDR3aa: CASSLWDSPQETQYF
v_gene: TRBV29-1; j_gene: TRBJ2-2; CDR3aa: CSVERGVHTGELFF
v_gene: TRBV7-3; j_gene: TRBJ2-1; CDR3aa: CASSPQPKLYTEQFF
v_gene: TRBV15; j_gene: TRBJ1-1; CDR3aa: CATSRDRSGGGAFF
v_gene: TRBV6-2/TRBV6-3; j_gene: TRBJ1-1; CDR3aa: CASSLVPTEAFF
v_gene: TRBV12-3/TRBV12-4; j_gene: TRBJ1-2; CDR3aa: CASSLVDGSSDYTF
v_gene: TRBV20-1; j_gene: TRBJ1-1; CDR3aa: CSAGGQANTEAFF
v_gene: TRBV6-1; j_gene: TRBJ1-2; CDR3aa: CASRLGDGSYGYTF
v_gene: TRBV6-5; j_gene: TRBJ1-3; CDR3aa: CASSLTGDGNTIYF
v_gene: TRBV5-4; j_gene: TRBJ2-1; CDR3aa: CASNRQGYNEQFF
v_gene: TRBV3-1; j_gene: TRBJ2-2; CDR3aa: CASSQEGTGANTGELFF
v_gene: TRBV5-1; j_gene: TRBJ2-3; CDR3aa: CASSSGQGATSDTQYF
v_gene: TRBV7-9; j_gene: TRBJ2-5; CDR3aa: CASSYGQGLVTQYF
v_gene: TRBV18; j_gene: TRBJ2-7; CDR3aa: CASSPPGKYEQYF
v_gene: TRBV20-1; j_gene: TRBJ2-7; CDR3aa: CSARVRTRTYEQYF
v_gene: TRBV3-1; j_gene: TRBJ2-1; CDR3aa: CASSQGLAGVGGNEQFF
v_gene: TRBV2; j_gene: TRBJ1-3; CDR3aa: CASRAGTGSGNTIYF
v_gene: TRBV5-5; j_gene: TRBJ1-1; CDR3aa: CASRSGQGTLNTEAFF
v_gene: TRBV7-2; j_gene: TRBJ2-2; CDR3aa: CASSLAWGLVTGELFF
v_gene: TRBV5-5; j_gene: TRBJ2-5; CDR3aa: CASSLLQGSSETQYF
v_gene: TRBV10-3; j_gene: TRBJ2-1; CDR3aa: CAISEDVAGRRNEQFF
v_gene: TRBV20-1; j_gene: TRBJ2-1; CDR3aa: CSARTLLGLAGEFEQFF
v_gene: TRBV29-1; j_gene: TRBJ2-1; CDR3aa: CSVSAGVPNEQFF
v_gene: TRBV7-2; j_gene: TRBJ2-7; CDR3aa: CASSSPMRGYEQYF
v_gene: TRBV5-1; j_gene: TRBJ1-3; CDR3aa: CASSWDRGSGNTIYF
v_gene: TRBV2; j_gene: TRBJ2-7; CDR3aa: CASSVDNYEQYF
v_gene: TRBV2; j_gene: TRBJ2-3; CDR3aa: CASHGTRLKDTQYF
v_gene: TRBV5-1; j_gene: TRBJ2-1; CDR3aa: CASGLAGVGEQFF
v_gene: TRBV7-8; j_gene: TRBJ2-3; CDR3aa: CASSLGPSGVTDTQYF